Listed below are T cell receptor beta chains from one sample, sequenced in a study of cytomegalovirus exposure and HLA in healthy donors. TCRdb keeps only in-frame clones here, not all; method: immunoSEQ multiplex PCR. Among more than 95,000 clones listed, around 80% were seen once. The sequenced material came from PBMCs. All receptors come from a man between 50 and 59 years old in good health and CMV-seronegative. CDR3s include the opening cysteine and the closing phenylalanine or tryptophan. Each record gives: D gene, J gene, clone size, V gene, CDR3 protein, CDR3 DNA. A D gene is named only where the DNA matches it firmly. Not all rows give a size; the values are once, few, many and, for expanded clones, a class.

d_gene: NA
j_gene: TRBJ1-1
abundance: NA
v_gene: TRBV9
CDR3aa: CASSPRAGGAEAFF
CDR3nt: TGTGCCAGCAGCCCAAGAGCCGGCGGGGCTGAAGCTTTCTTT

d_gene: NA
j_gene: TRBJ1-2
abundance: NA
v_gene: TRBV6-5
CDR3aa: CASSLSDGAYGYTF
CDR3nt: TGTGCCAGCAGTTTGTCAGATGGGGCCTATGGCTACACCTTC

d_gene: TRBD1
j_gene: TRBJ1-4
abundance: NA
v_gene: TRBV4-2
CDR3aa: CASSQATGGNNEKLFF
CDR3nt: TGTGCCAGCAGCCAAGCCACAGGGGGAAATAATGAAAAACTGTTTTTT

d_gene: NA
j_gene: TRBJ1-1
abundance: few
v_gene: TRBV2
CDR3aa: CASSVMSSAEAFF
CDR3nt: TGTGCCAGCAGTGTTATGAGTTCGGCTGAAGCTTTCTTT

d_gene: TRBD1
j_gene: TRBJ2-3
abundance: NA
v_gene: TRBV4-1
CDR3aa: CASSQDRGTGATDTQYF
CDR3nt: TGCGCCAGCAGCCAAGATCGCGGGACAGGGGCCACAGATACGCAGTATTTT

d_gene: NA
j_gene: TRBJ2-7
abundance: NA
v_gene: TRBV7-6
CDR3aa: CASSQDRPYEQYF
CDR3nt: TGTGCCAGCAGCCAAGACAGGCCCTACGAGCAGTACTTC

d_gene: NA
j_gene: TRBJ1-1
abundance: NA
v_gene: TRBV6-4
CDR3aa: CASSGSGEKGEAFF
CDR3nt: TGTGCCAGCAGTGGGAGCGGGGAAAAGGGGGAAGCTTTCTTT

d_gene: NA
j_gene: TRBJ1-2
abundance: NA
v_gene: TRBV21-1
CDR3aa: CASSKTPGGAYGYTF
CDR3nt: TGTGCCAGCAGCAAAACCCCAGGGGGCGCCTATGGCTACACCTTC

d_gene: TRBD1
j_gene: TRBJ2-5
abundance: NA
v_gene: TRBV5-6
CDR3aa: CASSLGGTGDETQYF
CDR3nt: TGTGCCAGCAGCTTAGGCGGGACAGGGGACGAGACCCAGTACTTC

d_gene: NA
j_gene: TRBJ1-1
abundance: NA
v_gene: TRBV6-1
CDR3aa: CASSGGFTDTEAFF
CDR3nt: TGTGCCAGCAGTGGAGGGTTTACGGACACTGAAGCTTTCTTT

d_gene: NA
j_gene: TRBJ2-7
abundance: once
v_gene: TRBV2
CDR3aa: CASRTPGDYEQYF
CDR3nt: TGTGCCAGCAGAACTCCGGGGGACTACGAGCAGTACTTC

d_gene: TRBD1
j_gene: TRBJ1-1
abundance: few
v_gene: TRBV18
CDR3aa: CASSRRTGNTEAFF
CDR3nt: TGTGCCAGCTCACGAAGGACAGGGAACACTGAAGCTTTCTTT

d_gene: NA
j_gene: TRBJ1-2
abundance: NA
v_gene: TRBV5-1
CDR3aa: CASSLGADYGYTF
CDR3nt: TGCGCCAGCAGCTTGGGAGCCGACTATGGCTACACCTTC

d_gene: TRBD1
j_gene: TRBJ1-2
abundance: NA
v_gene: TRBV7-9
CDR3aa: CSSSSGQGDYGYTF
CDR3nt: TGTTCCAGCAGCTCTGGACAGGGAGACTATGGCTACACCTTC

d_gene: NA
j_gene: TRBJ2-1
abundance: NA
v_gene: TRBV6-1
CDR3aa: CAIQPGSYNEQFF
CDR3nt: TGTGCCATCCAACCAGGGTCCTACAATGAGCAGTTCTTC

d_gene: NA
j_gene: TRBJ1-4
abundance: NA
v_gene: TRBV21-1
CDR3aa: CASSKGASRQGARKDEKLFF
CDR3nt: TGTGCCAGCAGCAAAGGGGCCTCGAGACAGGGGGCCAGGAAGGATGAAAAACTGTTTTTT

d_gene: TRBD2
j_gene: TRBJ2-5
abundance: NA
v_gene: TRBV19
CDR3aa: CASKKSGGPQETQYF
CDR3nt: TGTGCCAGTAAAAAGAGCGGGGGGCCCCAAGAGACCCAGTACTTC

d_gene: NA
j_gene: TRBJ2-1
abundance: once
v_gene: TRBV7-9
CDR3aa: CASSLLTGTFYNEQFF
CDR3nt: TGTGCCAGCAGCTTACTAACCGGGACATTCTACAATGAGCAGTTCTTC

d_gene: NA
j_gene: TRBJ1-1
abundance: NA
v_gene: TRBV9
CDR3aa: CASSVLGASTEAFF
CDR3nt: TGTGCCAGCAGCGTGTTAGGGGCCAGTACTGAAGCTTTCTTT

d_gene: NA
j_gene: TRBJ1-1
abundance: NA
v_gene: TRBV4-1
CDR3aa: CASSQEGSQRNTEAFF
CDR3nt: TGCGCCAGCAGCCAAGAGGGGAGCCAGCGTAACACTGAAGCTTTCTTT

d_gene: NA
j_gene: TRBJ2-5
abundance: NA
v_gene: TRBV25-1
CDR3aa: CASSERLGGGETQYF
CDR3nt: TGTGCCAGCAGTGAACGCCTCGGGGGAGGTGAGACCCAGTACTTC

d_gene: NA
j_gene: TRBJ2-5
abundance: NA
v_gene: TRBV9
CDR3aa: CASSVGRELTQYF
CDR3nt: TGTGCCAGCAGCGTAGGTAGAGAGCTGACCCAGTACTTC